In its sample, the clone carrying this TCR beta chain was seen many times. Its antigen is not identified. Losses at the gene ends were 3 bases for V and 1 base for J; bases not matched to a gene: 0. The CDR3 runs to 13 residues. The entry originates in a study of glioma-infiltrating T cells. Findings of the study overall: Tissue-blood divergence was below expectation in non-neoplastic patients, above in gliomas. Only very few CDR3 sequences appeared in both tissue and blood.

TCR alpha and beta CDR3 regions were amplified from RNA using iRepertoire nested multiplex PCR. One-step reverse transcription and amplification started from about 100-400 ng of tissue mRNA or PBMC total RNA. TCRdb called the multiplex PCR reads again in MiXCR, with one record for every CDR3 protein. Here the sample spans roughly 200,000 distinct CDR3 sequences, more than 35% being singletons. The source is a human donor with low-grade glioma or glioblastoma, undergoing nonglioma brain surgery, or in good health (not recorded which). Input material: glioma tissue, nonneoplastic brain tissue, or PBMCs (not recorded which). This sequence joins TRBV12-3 or TRBV12-4 and TRBJ2-7, with TRBD2 matching 7 bases. The DNA for the CDR3 is TGTGCCAGCAGTTTGGGGGGGTCCTACGAGCAGTACTTC. It yields the protein CASSLGGSYEQYF.